These 4 T cell receptor beta chains were sequenced from one sample in a study of post-analysis software for immune sequencing data. Study-wide points: The five TRBV segments detected at higher frequency in patients than in controls included TRBV5-6, TRBV5-1 and TRBV20-1.

These receptors have no identified antigens. TCR beta libraries were prepared from cDNA with unique molecular identifiers. TCRdb fed the PCR reads into MiXCR, producing one record per CDR3 protein. The sample lists 700,000 to 800,000 distinct CDR3 sequences, 30% seen once, with roughly 0.53% in the top ten. Sequenced: blood. These receptors originate from a girl aged 10 to 17 with multiple sclerosis.

The sample holds a few counts of this clonotype. The chain has TRBV19 and TRBJ2-1; a weak D match, TRBD1 (6 bases). Trimming left V 4 bases short and J 0 bases short, with 7 bases between. The CDR3 length is 14 residues. CDR1 and CDR2 (germline): LNHDA, SQIVND (reference sequence). CDR3 loop: CASSSRGSYNEQFF. CDR3 nucleotides: TGTGCCAGTAGTAGCAGGGGCTCCTACAATGAGCAGTTCTTC.

The V and J genes are TRBV5-1 and TRBJ2-1; D call uncertain. The J call is in doubt because the DNA end fits TRBJ2-7 better. CDR3 size: 12 residues. Looked up from germline, CDR1 is SGHRS and CDR2 is YFSETQ. The CDR3, as DNA: TGCGCCAGCAGCAGGTCCTACAATGAGCAGTACTTC. This codes for CASSRSYNEQYF.

As regards this clonotype: An end of the junction differs from the germline gene, which may be a read error. The V call is TRBV12-3 or TRBV12-4, the J call TRBJ2-1; no definite D call. CDR3 length: 11 amino acids. This chain's CDR3 is CACSFRKGQFF. CDR3 nucleotides: TGTGCCTGCAGTTTCAGGAAGGGGCAGTTCTTC.

This clonotype was found many times. The chain recombines TRBV10-1 with TRBJ2-5; no firm D call. This CDR3 has 16 amino acids. In germline, CDR1 is WNHNN, CDR2 SYGVQD (reference sequence). V was cut by 2 bases and J by 2 bases, with 15 bases left in between. The CDR3 here is CASSETLGHGQETQYF. The DNA of the CDR3 is TGCGCCAGCAGTGAGACCCTCGGCCACGGACAAGAGACCCAGTACTTC.